This entry lists 13 T cell receptor beta chains sequenced from one sample in a study of blood T cell repertoires in COVID-19. Data came from immunoSEQ multiplex PCR; TCRdb stores just in-frame clones and leaves some out. The sample has tens of thousands of clones, about 90% seen once. Sequencing used peripheral blood. These receptors were obtained from a human donor in a cohort sampled during active COVID-19.

The V and J genes are TRBV11-2 and TRBJ2-6, with 7 bases aligning to TRBD1. The CDR3 consists of 19 residues. The V gene's germline CDR1 is SGHAT and CDR2 FQNNGV. Trimming cost V 5 bases and J 2 bases; bases outside gene matches: 15. The CDR3 DNA reads TGTGCCAGCAGCCCTCCCCTGACAGGGTCCGTAACTGGGGCCAACGTCCTGACTTTC. Amino acids: CASSPPLTGSVTGANVLTF.

The rearrangement uses TRBV19 and TRBJ2-6, with D perhaps matching TRBD1 (6 bases). The CDR3 extends over 14 amino acids. Germline V gene data show CDR1 as LNHDA and CDR2 as SQIVND (reference sequence). The V end lost 9 bases, the J end lost 3 bases, and 12 bases lay between the germline ends. Here the CDR3 reads CASKTGNGANVLTF. In nucleotides, the CDR3 is TGTGCCAGCAAAACAGGGAATGGGGCCAACGTCCTGACTTTC.

The rearrangement joins TRBV11-2 to TRBJ2-3; 9 nucleotides match TRBD1. Germline CDR1 reads SGHAT; CDR2 reads FQNNGV. The CDR3 loop spans 18 amino acids. The V and J ends lost 5 bases and 0 bases, in that order; junction bases with no gene match: 12. The CDR3, as DNA: TGTGCCAGCAGCCCAGACCCCCGGGACAGGGTGAGCACAGATACGCAGTATTTT. Its translation is CASSPDPRDRVSTDTQYF.

The CDR3 protein is CASRTGTSAYNEQFF. DNA for the CDR3: TGTGCCAGCAGAACCGGGACTTCAGCCTACAATGAGCAGTTCTTC. The genes are TRBV11-2 and TRBJ2-1, with D perhaps matching TRBD2 (6 bases). This CDR3 has 15 residues. With 6 bases removed from V and 2 bases from J, the gap between germline ends came to 14 bases. Looked up from germline, CDR1 is SGHAT and CDR2 is FQNNGV.

The gene calls are TRBV5-1 and TRBJ2-7, with TRBD2 identical over 12 bases. The CDR3 runs 16 residues. V lost 0 bases and J lost 5; bases outside the gene matches: 6. In germline, CDR1 is SGHRS, CDR2 YFSETQ. The CDR3 DNA follows: TGCGCCAGCAGCTTGGGATTGCCTAGCGGGGGGGACGAGCAGTACTTC. Its translation: CASSLGLPSGGDEQYF.

This rearrangement joins TRBV18 to TRBJ1-2, with D maybe TRBD1 (6 bases). The germline V gene has CDR1 KGHSH and CDR2 LQKENI. This CDR3 region has 13 residues. Trimming removed 3 bases from V and 9 bases from J, with 14 bases in between. The CDR3 protein is CASSPRTDYSYTF. The CDR3 nucleotides read TGTGCCAGCTCACCCAGGACAGATTATAGCTACACCTTC.

This clone was detected only a few times. This sequence joins TRBV7-9 and TRBJ1-6, with 8 bases that match TRBD1. The CDR3 contains 16 residues. Looked up from germline, CDR1 is SEHNR and CDR2 is FQNEAQ (reference sequence). Losses at the gene ends were 6 bases for V and 2 bases for J; bases not matched to a gene: 6. The chain's CDR3 is CASSPDRGPYNSPLHF. In DNA, the CDR3 is TGTGCCAGCAGTCCCGACAGGGGCCCCTATAATTCACCCCTCCACTTT. Full variable domain (remainder filled in from reference TRBV7-9 and TRBJ1-6): DTGVSQNPRHKITKRGQNVTFRCDPISEHNRLYWYRQTLGQGPEFLTYFQNEAQLEKSRLLSDRFSAERPKGSFSTLEIQRTEQGDSAMYLCASSPDRGPYNSPLHFGNGTRLTVT.

This chain connects TRBV25-1 to TRBJ1-4; TRBD1 matches 7 bases. The CDR3 loop spans 15 amino acids. Per the germline V gene, CDR1 is MGHDK and CDR2 is SYGVNS. V was clipped by 8 bases and J by 1 base; unmatched bases: 7. The CDR3 loop is CASCPRQGTNEKLFF. CDR3 sequence (DNA): TGTGCCAGCTGTCCCAGACAGGGAACTAATGAAAAACTGTTTTTT.

The J gene is TRBJ2-1, the V gene TRBV27, with 14 bases identical to TRBD2. CDR1 is MNHEY and CDR2 is SMNVEV in the germline V gene (reference sequence). This CDR3 contains 15 residues. V was pared by 6 bases and J by 4 bases, with 2 bases of the junction left unmatched. The CDR3 reads CASRGLAGVYNEQFF. Here the CDR3 DNA reads TGTGCCAGCAGGGGACTAGCGGGAGTTTACAATGAGCAGTTCTTC.

V gene TRBV15 combines with J gene TRBJ1-2, with D possibly TRBD1 on 5 matching bases. Trimming cost V 0 bases and J 0 bases, with 8 bases left between them. The germline CDR1 and CDR2 sequences are LNHNV and YYDKDF (reference sequence). The CDR3 extends over 15 amino acids. The DNA of the CDR3 is TGTGCCACCAGCAGAGAGCGACAGTCTAACTATGGCTACACCTTC. As protein: CATSRERQSNYGYTF.

A remark on this clone: Different DNA sequences within this sample yield the same CDR3. The chain couples TRBV7-2 to TRBJ2-7, with 7 nucleotides matching TRBD1. CDR1 is SGHTA and CDR2 is FQGNSA in the germline V gene. Trimming took 1 base from V and 2 from J; bases not matched to a gene: 2. The length of the CDR3 is 14 residues. CDR3 loop: CASSLGQGAYEQYF. The CDR3 bases are TGTGCCAGCAGCTTAGGGCAGGGGGCCTACGAGCAGTACTTC.

The chain carries TRBV19 and TRBJ1-2, with D maybe TRBD1 (5 bases). Germline V gene lookup returns CDR1 LNHDA and CDR2 SQIVND (reference sequence). This CDR3 contains 13 residues. V lost 5 bases, J lost 3 bases, and 10 bases lay in between. The CDR3 region has the DNA TGTGCCAGTAGTCACCCGGGGGACTATGGCTACACCTTC. Its translation: CASSHPGDYGYTF.

This sequence joins TRBV21-1 and TRBJ2-7; no check of the table's D call, TRBD2, against the DNA was made. TRBV21-1 is classified as a pseudogene. CDR3 length equals 13 residues. Here the CDR3 reads CASSPAPPYEQYF. The CDR3 DNA follows: TGTGCCAGCAGCCCCGCGCCGCCCTACGAGCAGTACTTC.